These 13 T cell receptor beta chains came from one sample sequenced in a study of Ad26.COV2.S vaccination and SARS-CoV-2 variants. Treatment: about 20 received Ad26.COV2.S at low or high dose, single or two shots; about five received placebo; per-sample allocation not given. Sampling was done on day 63 after the first vaccine or placebo injection. Repertoires were generated with immunoSEQ multiplex PCR, while TCRdb's copy carries only in-frame clones and drops some. The sample shows about 680,000 clones, around 92% of them seen only once. This sample comprised peripheral blood, obtained in a trial of Ad26.COV2.S vaccine versus placebo. The receptors come from a person between 18 and 65 years old who received the Ad26.COV2.S COVID-19 vaccine or a placebo.

The CDR3 DNA is TGTGCTAGTGGCCCGGACGGGCGCATTGATACGCAGTATTTT. As protein: CASGPDGRIDTQYF. The chain employs TRBV12-5 and TRBJ2-3, with unresolved D. V lost 6 bases, J lost 6 bases, and 16 bases lay in between. CDR3 length: 14 amino acids. Germline loops: CDR1 LGHNT, CDR2 FRNRAP. Based on the CDR3 plus reference TRBV12-5 and TRBJ2-3, the full variable domain is DARVTQTPRHKVTEMGQEVTMRCQPILGHNTVFWYRQTMMQGLELLAYFRNRAPLDDSGMPKDRFSAEMPDATLATLKIQPSEPRDSAVYFCASGPDGRIDTQYFGPGTRLTVL.

The V call is TRBV19, the J call TRBJ1-1; 9 nucleotides align to TRBD1. Trimming took 5 bases from V and 2 from J; bases not matched to a gene: 12. The CDR3 has 17 amino acids. CDR1 and CDR2 (germline): LNHDA, SQIVND (reference sequence). CDR3 nucleotide sequence: TGTGCCAGTAGTCAAAGACAGGGGGGACTGTTTAACACTGAAGCTTTCTTT. It codes for CASSQRQGGLFNTEAFF. Full variable domain (missing parts from reference TRBV19 and TRBJ1-1): DGGITQSPKYLFRKEGQNVTLSCEQNLNHDAMYWYRQDPGQGLRLIYYSQIVNDFQKGDIAEGYSVSREKKESFPLTVTSAQKNPTAFYLCASSQRQGGLFNTEAFFGQGTRLTVV.

The sample holds a few counts of this clone. CDR3 in amino acids: CASSLGHWETQYF. In DNA form, the CDR3 reads TGCGCCAGCAGTCTTGGTCATTGGGAGACCCAGTACTTC. V is TRBV10-1 and J is TRBJ2-5; D unclear. V was pared by 5 bases and J by 5 bases, with 12 bases between. The CDR3 extends over 13 amino acids. CDR1 and CDR2 (germline): WNHNN, SYGVQD (reference sequence).

The chain employs TRBV5-4 and TRBJ2-6; tentative D call: TRBD1 (6 bases). The CDR3 loop spans 16 amino acids. The germline CDR1 and CDR2 sequences are SGHNT and YYREEE (reference sequence). The V and J ends lost 0 bases and 1 base respectively, with 8 bases between them. The chain's CDR3 is CASSLGRGSGANVLTF. The CDR3 nucleotides are TGTGCCAGCAGCTTGGGCAGGGGATCTGGGGCCAACGTCCTGACTTTC. The entire variable domain, with the rest obtained from reference TRBV5-4 and TRBJ2-6, is as follows: ETGVTQSPTHLIKTRGQQVTLRCSSQSGHNTVSWYQQALGQGPQFIFQYYREEENGRGNFPPRFSGLQFPNYSSELNVNALELDDSALYLCASSLGRGSGANVLTFGAGSRLTVL.

CDR3 DNA: TGTGCCAGCAGCTTTTCGGGACTTAGGGAACAAGAGACCCAGTACTTC. Amino acid sequence: CASSFSGLREQETQYF. The rearrangement uses TRBV13 and TRBJ2-5; perhaps TRBD2 as D (6 bases). V was clipped by 3 bases and J by 2 bases, with 16 bases between them. Germline V gene sequence: CDR1 PRHDT, CDR2 FYEKMQ (reference sequence). CDR3 length: 16 amino acids.

This chain uses TRBV7-3 with TRBJ1-1; no clear D. Germline CDR1 and CDR2: SGHTA and FQGTGA. The CDR3 runs 15 residues. Trimming removed 5 bases at V and 4 bases at J, with 17 bases between. The CDR3 spells CASSPMGAGGTEAFF. DNA of the CDR3: TGTGCCAGCAGCCCAATGGGTGCGGGAGGCACTGAAGCTTTCTTT.

This chain uses TRBV6-6 with TRBJ1-5, with D possibly matching TRBD1 (6 bases). V was pared by 6 bases and J by 7 bases, with 19 bases between. Per germline, CDR1 MNHNY and CDR2 SVGAGI (reference sequence). The CDR3 has 15 residues. CDR3 DNA: TGTGCCAGCAGGGACTCGGGGAAGGGGGACCAGCCCCAGCATTTT. Protein product: CASRDSGKGDQPQHF.

The gene calls are TRBV6-4 and TRBJ2-3, with 12 bases fitting TRBD1. There are 15 residues in the CDR3. V lost 2 bases and J lost 4; bases outside the gene matches: 1. CDR1 and CDR2 from the germline V gene are MRHNA and SNTAGT. This chain's CDR3 is CASSDGTGGADTQYF. DNA for the CDR3: TGTGCCAGCAGTGACGGGACAGGGGGCGCAGATACGCAGTATTTT.

V gene TRBV19 combines with J gene TRBJ2-7; D tentatively reads TRBD1 or TRBD2 (5 bases each). V was shortened by 1 base and J by 2 bases, with 15 bases between the two germline ends. The CDR3 is made up of 16 amino acids. The germline V gene encodes CDR1 LNHDA and CDR2 SQIVND (reference sequence). The CDR3 DNA sequence: TGTGCCAGTAGTATAGGAGGTGGGACCGATCCCTACGAGCAGTACTTC. Its translation: CASSIGGGTDPYEQYF.

The rearrangement links TRBV3-1 (or the pseudogene TRBV3-2) to TRBJ2-7, with TRBD1 as a possible D gene (6 bases). CDR3 length equals 14 residues. V was clipped by 3 bases and J by 2 bases, with 11 bases between them. The V gene's germline CDR1 is LGHDT and CDR2 YNNKEL (reference sequence). CDR3 sequence (DNA): TGTGCCAGCAGCCATGGCAGGGGAACCTACGAGCAGTACTTC. This encodes CASSHGRGTYEQYF.

Concerning this clone: This sample includes further DNA sequences coding for the same CDR3. The CDR3 nucleotides are TGTGCCACCAGCAGAGATCGAGGGGGAGCGGAGACCCAGTACTTC. Encoded protein: CATSRDRGGAETQYF. The chain couples TRBV15 to TRBJ2-5, with D possibly matching TRBD1 (6 bases). V lost 0 bases, J lost 5 bases, and 13 bases lay in between. This CDR3 has 15 residues. Germline assignment: CDR1 LNHNV and CDR2 YYDKDF (reference sequence).

The chain uses TRBV18 and TRBJ2-5; D call uncertain. V was cut by 2 bases and J by 5 bases, with 9 bases left in between. This CDR3 is 13 amino acids long. Germline-derived CDR1 and CDR2 are KGHSH and LQKENI. For the CDR3, the DNA is TGTGCCAGCTCACCAGACGAATCGGAGACCCAGTACTTC. This gives the protein CASSPDESETQYF.

The rearrangement joins TRBV27 to TRBJ2-1; D is unclear. The germline CDR1 and CDR2 sequences are MNHEY and SMNVEV (reference sequence). Trimming pared 7 bases from V and 6 bases from J, leaving 10 bases between. The CDR3 spans 12 residues. Here the CDR3 reads CASKEASNEQFF. The CDR3 DNA follows: TGTGCCAGCAAAGAGGCCAGCAATGAGCAGTTCTTC.